This TCR beta chain was identified in a study of cytomegalovirus exposure and HLA in healthy donors. Points from the study as a whole: Diagnosis of cytomegalovirus status made by the classifier reportedly showed high specificity and sensitivity. Cytomegalovirus-associated TCR beta chains were listed, numbering 150 to 200. An analysis was carried out at a later point. It showed that HLA-associated TCR beta chains were more clonally expanded than equally common non-associated chains.

It was with 60 Vbeta and 13 Jbeta primers that the PCR ran. The data were produced by immunoSEQ multiplex PCR, yet TCRdb's version contains in-frame clones alone and is incomplete. The data contain about 170,000 clones, roughly 81% of them singletons. A remark on this clone: Its antigen is not identified.

The germline gives CDR1 SNHLY, CDR2 FYNNEI. Trimming cost V 7 bases and J 5 bases; bases outside gene matches: 2. This CDR3 contains 14 residues. The source is a girl under 18 in good health and CMV-seropositive. The chain links TRBV2 to TRBJ2-3, with 14 positions matching TRBD2. Specimen: PBMCs. CDR3 sequence (DNA): TGTGCCAGCATCGGGACTAGCGGGGGAGATACGCAGTATTTT. This encodes CASIGTSGGDTQYF.